Listed below are T cell receptor beta chains from one sample, sequenced in a study of cytomegalovirus exposure and HLA in healthy donors. The assay was immunoSEQ multiplex PCR, and TCRdb's table has in-frame clones only and misses some. The sample holds over 150,000 clones, roughly 80% seen once. Sequences were obtained from PBMCs. These receptor sequences come from a woman between 40 and 50 years old in good health and CMV-seronegative. CDR3s include the opening cysteine and the closing phenylalanine or tryptophan. The order of the fields is D gene, V gene, clone size, J gene, CDR3 protein, CDR3 DNA. A D gene is named only where the DNA matches it firmly. Size is stated for part of the rows, as once, few or many counts, or as a class when the clone is expanded.

>-|TRBV7-9|-|TRBJ1-1
CASTPDTEAFF
TGTGCCAGCACCCCGGACACTGAAGCTTTCTTT
>-|TRBV29-1|-|TRBJ2-2
CSVDDGSGELFF
TGCAGCGTTGATGACGGGAGCGGGGAGCTGTTTTTT
>TRBD1|TRBV5-8|once|TRBJ1-5
CASSRGTEPNQPQHF
TGTGCCAGCAGCCGAGGGACAGAGCCTAATCAGCCCCAGCATTTT
>TRBD1|TRBV28|few|TRBJ1-3
CASSRGQEGNTIYF
TGTGCCAGCAGTAGGGGACAGGAAGGAAACACCATATATTTT
>-|TRBV10-3|-|TRBJ1-1
CATRNPTRSEAFF
TGTGCCACACGGAACCCAACCAGGTCGGAAGCTTTCTTT
>-|TRBV28|-|TRBJ1-2
CASSNPVDSGYTF
TGTGCCAGCAGTAATCCTGTCGACTCTGGCTACACCTTC
>TRBD1|TRBV11-2|-|TRBJ1-2
CASSLQGGYGYTF
TGTGCCAGCAGCCTACAGGGGGGCTATGGCTACACCTTC
>-|TRBV10-3|-|TRBJ1-2
CAISALDYGYTF
TGTGCCATCAGTGCCCTTGACTATGGCTACACCTTC
>TRBD1|TRBV6-6|few|TRBJ1-2
CASGQGEGYTF
TGTGCCAGCGGACAGGGAGAGGGCTACACCTTC
>TRBD1|TRBV15|-|TRBJ1-1
CATSSGQGNTEAFF
TGTGCCACCAGCAGCGGACAGGGAAACACTGAAGCTTTCTTT
>-|TRBV29-1|-|TRBJ2-5
CSVEHGQRQETQYF
TGCAGCGTTGAACACGGACAGCGTCAAGAGACCCAGTACTTC
>TRBD1|TRBV30|-|TRBJ2-3
CAWRWTGVSTDTQYF
TGTGCCTGGAGATGGACAGGGGTTAGCACAGATACGCAGTATTTT
>-|TRBV1|-|TRBJ2-7
CTSSQREASYEQYF
TGCACCAGCAGCCAGCGGGAGGCGTCGTACGAGCAGTACTTC
>-|TRBV5-1|-|TRBJ1-2
CASSRGHPERSYGYTF
TGCGCCAGCAGCCGCGGACACCCAGAAAGGAGCTATGGCTACACCTTC
>TRBD2|TRBV7-6|-|TRBJ2-1
CASSFAGDGSYNEQFF
TGTGCCAGCAGCTTTGCGGGAGATGGGTCCTACAATGAGCAGTTCTTC
>TRBD1|TRBV25-1|-|TRBJ2-2
CASSDPGTGETGELFF
TGTGCCAGCAGTGATCCTGGGACAGGGGAAACCGGGGAGCTGTTTTTT
>-|TRBV19|-|TRBJ2-5
CASSIESRGKETQYF
TGTGCCAGTAGTATAGAAAGCAGGGGCAAAGAGACCCAGTACTTC
>TRBD1|TRBV19|once|TRBJ1-2
CASSIGTAVDGYTF
TGTGCCAGTAGTATCGGGACAGCCGTAGATGGCTACACCTTC
>TRBD2|TRBV7-2|-|TRBJ2-2
CASSPLAVNTGELFF
TGTGCCAGCAGCCCCCTAGCGGTGAACACCGGGGAGCTGTTTTTT
>-|TRBV5-6|-|TRBJ1-3
CASARIGAAGNTIYF
TGTGCCAGCGCCCGGATAGGGGCGGCTGGAAACACCATATATTTT
>TRBD2|TRBV5-1|-|TRBJ2-7
CASSPGLAGGREQYF
TGCGCCAGCAGTCCCGGACTAGCTGGGGGGAGGGAGCAGTACTTC
>-|TRBV4-2|-|TRBJ1-4
CASSQVSRGTNEKLFF
TGTGCCAGCAGCCAAGTTAGCCGGGGAACTAATGAAAAACTGTTTTTT
>-|TRBV2|-|TRBJ1-1
CASSVAEGTEAFF
TGTGCCAGCAGTGTTGCAGAGGGCACTGAAGCTTTCTTT
>-|TRBV19|-|TRBJ2-2
CASSWAGDGTGELFF
TGTGCCAGTAGTTGGGCAGGGGATGGCACCGGGGAGCTGTTTTTT
>TRBD1|TRBV10-3|-|TRBJ2-7
CAISYQGAGYEQYF
TGTGCCATCAGTTATCAGGGGGCCGGCTACGAGCAGTACTTC
>TRBD2|TRBV5-1|few|TRBJ2-1
CASRAGLAGGRSYNEQFF
TGCGCCAGCAGGGCGGGGCTAGCGGGGGGGCGCTCCTACAATGAGCAGTTCTTC
>-|TRBV7-8|-|TRBJ1-4
CASSSTGAGAGEKLFF
TGTGCCAGCAGTTCAACTGGGGCGGGGGCGGGCGAAAAACTGTTTTTT
>-|TRBV28|-|TRBJ2-1
CASSSGEVAGYNEQFF
TGTGCCAGCAGCTCCGGCGAAGTGGCGGGCTACAATGAGCAGTTCTTC
>TRBD2|TRBV13|-|TRBJ2-1
CASSLGAGTSSYNEQFF
TGTGCCAGCAGCTTAGGGGCCGGGACTAGCTCCTACAATGAGCAGTTCTTC
>TRBD1|TRBV6-5|-|TRBJ1-6
CASSSLTGGFDSPLHF
TGTGCCAGCAGTTCCCTCACAGGGGGCTTTGATTCACCCCTCCACTTT
>-|TRBV5-8|-|TRBJ1-3
CASSGGAGNTIYF
TGTGCCAGCAGCGGAGGCGCTGGAAACACCATATATTTT
>-|TRBV2|few|TRBJ1-1
CASRAGSEAFF
TGTGCCAGCAGAGCGGGGTCTGAAGCTTTCTTT
>TRBD1|TRBV6-1|-|TRBJ2-7
CASTRDRAEVDEQYF
TGTGCCAGCACCCGAGACAGGGCAGAGGTTGACGAGCAGTACTTC
>-|TRBV2|-|TRBJ1-2
CASSEETGAYGYTF
TGTGCCAGCAGTGAAGAGACAGGAGCGTATGGCTACACCTTC
>-|TRBV5-6|-|TRBJ2-3
CASSFRGTDTQYF
TGTGCCAGCAGCTTCAGGGGCACAGATACGCAGTATTTT
>TRBD1|TRBV6-6|-|TRBJ2-7
CASRSPGQGVHEQYF
TGTGCCAGCAGATCCCCGGGACAGGGAGTCCACGAGCAGTACTTC
>TRBD2|TRBV30|-|TRBJ2-1
CAWRGLAGLNEQFF
TGTGCCTGGCGGGGACTAGCGGGGCTCAATGAGCAGTTCTTC
>-|TRBV11-3|-|TRBJ2-3
CASSLSTDTQYF
TGTGCCAGCAGCCTCTCCACAGATACGCAGTATTTT
>TRBD1|TRBV5-1|-|TRBJ1-1
CASSSGTGNTEAFF
TGCGCCAGCAGCAGCGGGACAGGGAACACTGAAGCTTTCTTT
>-|TRBV7-7|-|TRBJ2-3
CASSFSGTDTQYF
TGTGCTAGCAGCTTTTCCGGGACAGATACGCAGTATTTT
>-|TRBV19|once|TRBJ2-2
CASTTQEGPNTGELFF
TGTGCCAGTACCACACAGGAAGGCCCGAACACCGGGGAGCTGTTTTTT
>TRBD2|TRBV10-3|-|TRBJ2-7
CAISELREEGYEQYF
TGTGCCATCAGTGAGCTGCGGGAGGAAGGGTACGAGCAGTACTTC
>-|TRBV4-1|few|TRBJ1-1
CASSQDRDSPEAFF
TGCGCCAGCAGCCAAGACAGGGATTCTCCTGAAGCTTTCTTT
>-|TRBV7-9|few|TRBJ1-2
CASSREERYGYTF
TGTGCCAGCAGCCGAGAGGAGCGCTATGGCTACACCTTC
>-|TRBV21-1|once|TRBJ2-7
CASSTTDTFYEQCF
TGTGCCAGCAGCACGACGGACACCTTCTACGAGCAGTGCTTC
>TRBD1|TRBV28|-|TRBJ1-2
CASSTGTGGRRTRGYTF
TGTGCCAGCAGCACCGGGACAGGGGGGAGAAGGACTAGGGGCTACACCTTC
>-|TRBV7-9|-|TRBJ2-7
CASSTTPGTSYEQYF
TGTGCCAGCTCAACGACCCCGGGTACCTCCTACGAGCAGTACTTC
>-|TRBV10-2|-|TRBJ2-3
CASSVNPIGSGLDTQYF
TGCGCCAGCAGTGTTAATCCTATAGGTTCAGGTTTAGATACGCAGTATTTT
>-|TRBV7-9|-|TRBJ1-3
CASSPTGGSGNTIYF
TGTGCCAGCAGCCCTACGGGAGGTTCTGGAAACACCATATATTTT
>-|TRBV4-2|-|TRBJ2-3
CASSQDPGLDTQYF
TGTGCCAGCAGCCAAGACCCGGGACTTGATACGCAGTATTTT
>TRBD2|TRBV7-9|-|TRBJ2-2
CASSLGASGTGELFF
TGTGCCAGCAGCCTAGGGGCTAGCGGAACCGGGGAGCTGTTTTTT
>TRBD1|TRBV19|-|TRBJ2-1
CASSIPGTGSEQFF
TGTGCCAGTAGTATACCAGGGACAGGGAGTGAGCAGTTCTTC
>-|TRBV27|once|TRBJ2-7
CASSSQGGDTYEQYF
TGTGCCAGCAGCTCCCAAGGGGGTGACACCTACGAGCAGTACTTC
>-|TRBV6-1|few|TRBJ1-1
CASSEEQAGGSEAFF
TGTGCCAGCAGTGAAGAACAGGCCGGGGGGTCTGAAGCTTTCTTT
>-|TRBV5-1|-|TRBJ2-6
CASSLEPGSSGANVLTF
TGCGCCAGCAGCTTGGAACCGGGGAGCTCTGGGGCCAACGTCCTGACTTTC
>TRBD1|TRBV2|-|TRBJ1-6
CASSVQGARSPLHF
TGTGCCAGCAGTGTACAGGGGGCACGGTCACCCCTCCACTTT
>-|TRBV19|-|TRBJ2-1
CASSSKTEYNEQFF
TGTGCCAGTAGTTCCAAGACTGAATACAATGAGCAGTTCTTC
>-|TRBV27|-|TRBJ1-4
CASRRTDANEKLFF
TGCGCCAGCAGACGGACAGATGCTAATGAAAAACTGTTTTTT
>-|TRBV5-4|-|TRBJ2-3
CASSLASRDSLSADTQYF
TGTGCCAGCAGCTTGGCCTCCCGTGACTCTCTTTCAGCAGATACGCAGTATTTT
>TRBD1|TRBV10-3|-|TRBJ2-7
CAISAGTDYEQYF
TGTGCCATCAGCGCCGGGACAGACTACGAGCAGTACTTC